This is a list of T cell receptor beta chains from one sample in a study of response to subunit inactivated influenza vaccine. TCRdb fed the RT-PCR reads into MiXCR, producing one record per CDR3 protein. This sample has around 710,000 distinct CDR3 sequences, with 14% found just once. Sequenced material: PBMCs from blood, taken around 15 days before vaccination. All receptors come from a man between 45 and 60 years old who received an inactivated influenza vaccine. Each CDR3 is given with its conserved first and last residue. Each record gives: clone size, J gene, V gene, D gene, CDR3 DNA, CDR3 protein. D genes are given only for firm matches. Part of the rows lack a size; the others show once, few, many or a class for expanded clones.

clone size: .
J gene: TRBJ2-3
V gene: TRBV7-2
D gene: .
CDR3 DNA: TGTGGCAGCAGCACCGACGGCCCCGCGAGATCGCAGTATTTT
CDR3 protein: CGSSTDGPARSQYF

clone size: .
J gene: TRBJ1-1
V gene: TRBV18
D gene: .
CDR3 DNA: TGTGCCAGCTCCCCCCCAGGAGGTTTGAACACTGAAGCTTTCTTT
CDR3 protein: CASSPPGGLNTEAFF

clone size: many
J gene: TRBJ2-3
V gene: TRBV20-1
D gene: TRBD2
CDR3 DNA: TGCAGTGCTGCCGGGGGGGGCACAGATACGCAGTATTTT
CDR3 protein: CSAAGGGTDTQYF

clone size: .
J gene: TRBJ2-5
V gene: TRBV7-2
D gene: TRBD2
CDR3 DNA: TGTGCCAGCAGCTTAGCGCGGCTAGCGGGGACAGAGACCCAGTACTTC
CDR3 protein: CASSLARLAGTETQYF

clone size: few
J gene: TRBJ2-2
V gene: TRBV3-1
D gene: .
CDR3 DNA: TGTGCCAGCAGCCAAGTCCCAAATACAGGGAAAGGAGTTCGGACCGGGGAGCTGTTTTTT
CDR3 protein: CASSQVPNTGKGVRTGELFF

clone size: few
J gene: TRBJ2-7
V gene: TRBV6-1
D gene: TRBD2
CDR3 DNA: TGTGCCAGCATCCCAGAAGGCACTAGCGGGATTGGCGAGCAGTACTTC
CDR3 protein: CASIPEGTSGIGEQYF

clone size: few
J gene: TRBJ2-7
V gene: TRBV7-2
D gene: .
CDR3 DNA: TGTGCCAGCAGCTTAGCTCATACCCGGTCCTACGAGCAGTACTTC
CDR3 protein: CASSLAHTRSYEQYF

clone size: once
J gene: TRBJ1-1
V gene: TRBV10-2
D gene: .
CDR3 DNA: TGCGCCAGCAGTGCCGCCGGGGGGGTCGCTGAAGCTTTCTTT
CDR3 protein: CASSAAGGVAEAFF

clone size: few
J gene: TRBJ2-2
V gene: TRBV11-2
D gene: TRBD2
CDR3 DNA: TGTGCCAGCAGCCCGGGACTAGCGGGAGGAGGCGATTGGGCGAACACCGGGGAGCTGTTTTTT
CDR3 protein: CASSPGLAGGGDWANTGELFF

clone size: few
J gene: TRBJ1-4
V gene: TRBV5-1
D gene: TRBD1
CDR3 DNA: TGCGCCAGCAGCTATTCCATAGACAGGGCCGGTAATGAAAAACTGTTTTTT
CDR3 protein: CASSYSIDRAGNEKLFF

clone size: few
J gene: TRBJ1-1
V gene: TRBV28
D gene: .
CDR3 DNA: TGTGCCAGCAGTGTCACGTACACTGAAGCTTTCTTT
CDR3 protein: CASSVTYTEAFF

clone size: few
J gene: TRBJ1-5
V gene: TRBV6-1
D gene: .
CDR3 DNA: TGTGCCAGCAGTGCGACAGTTTATAGCAATCAGCCCCAGCATTTT
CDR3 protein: CASSATVYSNQPQHF

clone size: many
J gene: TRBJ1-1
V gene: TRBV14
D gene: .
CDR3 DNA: TGTGCCAGCAGCGCAGGGGCCATGAACACTGAAGCTTTCTTT
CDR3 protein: CASSAGAMNTEAFF

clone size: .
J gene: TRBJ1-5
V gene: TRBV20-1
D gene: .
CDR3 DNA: TGCAGTGCTGGGGCGGTGGAAGCCCAGCATTTT
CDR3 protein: CSAGAVEAQHF

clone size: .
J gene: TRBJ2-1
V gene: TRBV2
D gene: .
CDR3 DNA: TGTGCCAGCAGTGAAGACAGCTTTCCCTACAATGAGCAGTTCTTC
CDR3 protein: CASSEDSFPYNEQFF

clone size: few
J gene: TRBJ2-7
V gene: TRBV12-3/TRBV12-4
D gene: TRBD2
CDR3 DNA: TGTGCCAGCAGCCCGGGGGCTAGCGGGTACTACGAGCAGTACTTC
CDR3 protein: CASSPGASGYYEQYF

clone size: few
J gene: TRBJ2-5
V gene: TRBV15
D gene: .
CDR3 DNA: TGTGCCACCAGACCCCGTCTCGGGGGGCTTGGCGAGACCCAGTACTTC
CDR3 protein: CATRPRLGGLGETQYF

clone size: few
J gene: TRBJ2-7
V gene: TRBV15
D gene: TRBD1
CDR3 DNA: TGTGCCACCAGCAGAGATCCTTGGGGACAGGGCATCTCCTACGAGCAGTACTTC
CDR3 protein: CATSRDPWGQGISYEQYF

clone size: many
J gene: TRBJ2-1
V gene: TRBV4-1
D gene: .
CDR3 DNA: TGCGCCAGCAGCCCCGCCGGGGGAAGCTCCTACAATGAGCAGTTCTTC
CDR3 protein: CASSPAGGSSYNEQFF

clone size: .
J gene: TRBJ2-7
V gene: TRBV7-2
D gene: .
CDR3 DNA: TGTGCCAGCAGACCGCCAGGGAATGAGCAGTACTTC
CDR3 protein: CASRPPGNEQYF

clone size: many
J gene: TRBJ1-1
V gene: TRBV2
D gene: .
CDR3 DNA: TGTGCCAGCAGTACCAGACAGAACACTGAAGCTTTCTTT
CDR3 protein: CASSTRQNTEAFF

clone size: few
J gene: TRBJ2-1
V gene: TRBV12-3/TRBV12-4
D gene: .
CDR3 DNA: TGTGCCAGCAGCTCCCACCCGATCAAGGGCAATGAGCAGTTCTTC
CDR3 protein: CASSSHPIKGNEQFF

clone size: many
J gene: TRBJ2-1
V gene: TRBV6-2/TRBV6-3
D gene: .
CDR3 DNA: TGTGCCAGCAAATCCTACAATGAGCAGTTCTTC
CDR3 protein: CASKSYNEQFF

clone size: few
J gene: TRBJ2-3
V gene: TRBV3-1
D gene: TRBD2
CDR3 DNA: TGTGCCAGCAGCCAGACTAGCCTGGCAGATACGCAGTATTTT
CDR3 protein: CASSQTSLADTQYF

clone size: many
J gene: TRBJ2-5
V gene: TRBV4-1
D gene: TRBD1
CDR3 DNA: TGCGCCAGCAGCCAAGATAGGGGACAGGGGTATGAGACCCAGTACTTC
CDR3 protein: CASSQDRGQGYETQYF

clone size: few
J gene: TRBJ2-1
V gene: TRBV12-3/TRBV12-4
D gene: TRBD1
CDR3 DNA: TGTGCCAGCAGTTCTTCCGGGACAGGGGTTCATGAGCAGTTCTTC
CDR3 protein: CASSSSGTGVHEQFF

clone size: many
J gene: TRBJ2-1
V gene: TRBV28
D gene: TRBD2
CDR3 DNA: TGTGCCAGCAGTTCGCCTATCTCCGGGACTAGCATCTACAATGAGCAGTTCTTC
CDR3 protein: CASSSPISGTSIYNEQFF

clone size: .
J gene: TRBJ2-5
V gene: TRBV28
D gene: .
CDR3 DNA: TGTGCCAGCAGTTTCATGATTGGGCCTACCCAAGAGACCCAGTACTTC
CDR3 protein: CASSFMIGPTQETQYF

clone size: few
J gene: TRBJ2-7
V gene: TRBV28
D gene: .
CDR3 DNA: TGTGCCAGCACCCGTTTGTTGGACATCAAGGACCACGAGCAGTACTTC
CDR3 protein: CASTRLLDIKDHEQYF

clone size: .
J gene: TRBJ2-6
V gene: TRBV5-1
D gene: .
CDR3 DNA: TGCGCCAGCAGCTTGATCCCAGGGTCTGGGGCCAACGTCCTGACTTTC
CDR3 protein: CASSLIPGSGANVLTF

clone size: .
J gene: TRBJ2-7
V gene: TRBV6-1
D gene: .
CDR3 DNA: TGTGCCAGCAGAAACACCTACACCTACGAGCAGTACTTC
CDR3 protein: CASRNTYTYEQYF

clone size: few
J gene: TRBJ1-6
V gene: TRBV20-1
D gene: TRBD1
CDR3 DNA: TGCAGTGCTAGAAGCCGACAGGGGGTCATTTCACCCCTCCACTTT
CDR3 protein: CSARSRQGVISPLHF

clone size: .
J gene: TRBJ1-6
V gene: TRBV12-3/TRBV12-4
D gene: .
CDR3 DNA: TGTGCCAGCAGTCGCGATGGGCTCAATTCACCCCTCCACTTT
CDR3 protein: CASSRDGLNSPLHF

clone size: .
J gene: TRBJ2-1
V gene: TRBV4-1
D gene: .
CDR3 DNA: TGCGCCAGCAGCCAAGATGTGATAAAGCAGTTCTTC
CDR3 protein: CASSQDVIKQFF

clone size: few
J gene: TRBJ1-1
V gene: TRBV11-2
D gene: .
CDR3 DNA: TGTGCCAGCAGCTTTTCCACGGAAACTGAAGCTTTCTTT
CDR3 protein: CASSFSTETEAFF

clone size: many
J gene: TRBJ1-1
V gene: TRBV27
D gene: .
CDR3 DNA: TGTGCCAGCAGTTCGGGCTTCAGGAACACTGAAGCTTTCTTT
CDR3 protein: CASSSGFRNTEAFF

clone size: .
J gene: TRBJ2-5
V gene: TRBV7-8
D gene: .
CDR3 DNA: TGTGCCAGCAGCTTAGCCTGGGATTTTGAGACCCAGTACTTC
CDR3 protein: CASSLAWDFETQYF

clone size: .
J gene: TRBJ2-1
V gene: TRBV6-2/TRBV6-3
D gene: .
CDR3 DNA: TGTGCCAGCAGTCTATCCGCTCTAGCGTACAATGAGCAGTTCTTC
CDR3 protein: CASSLSALAYNEQFF

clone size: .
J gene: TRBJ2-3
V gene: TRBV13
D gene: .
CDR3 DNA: TGTGCCAGCAACCCAGGGGGTAGCGGAAGCACAGATACGCAGTATTTT
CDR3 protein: CASNPGGSGSTDTQYF

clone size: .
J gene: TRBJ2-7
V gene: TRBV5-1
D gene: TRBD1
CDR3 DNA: TGCGCCAGCAGCCAAGGGACAGGGGGCAACGAGCAGTACTTC
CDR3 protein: CASSQGTGGNEQYF

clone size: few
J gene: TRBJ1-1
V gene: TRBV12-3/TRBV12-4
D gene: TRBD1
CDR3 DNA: TGTGCCAGCACCCAGACAGGGGCTGAAGCTTTCTTT
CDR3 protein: CASTQTGAEAFF

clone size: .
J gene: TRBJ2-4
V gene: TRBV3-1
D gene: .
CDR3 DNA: TGTGCCAGCAGCCAAGGTTGGGGGGGCCTAAACATTCAGTACTTC
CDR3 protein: CASSQGWGGLNIQYF

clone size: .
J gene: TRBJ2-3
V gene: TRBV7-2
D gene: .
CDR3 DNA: TGTGCCAGCAGCCTCCAGTACACAGATACGCAGTATTTT
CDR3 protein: CASSLQYTDTQYF

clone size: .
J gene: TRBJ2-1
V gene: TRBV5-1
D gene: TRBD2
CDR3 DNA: TGCGCCAGCAGGCCCAAGCGGGACCCCAATGAGCAGTTCTTC
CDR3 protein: CASRPKRDPNEQFF

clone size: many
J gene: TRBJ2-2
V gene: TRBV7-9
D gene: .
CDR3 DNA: TGTGCCAGCAGCTTAGAGGCGGCCGGGGAGCTGTTTTTT
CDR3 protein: CASSLEAAGELFF

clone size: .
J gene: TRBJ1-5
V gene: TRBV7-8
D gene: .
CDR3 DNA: TGTGCCAGCAGCTTAGAGTTCGTGCGGGCCTCAACCGTCCTCCAGCCCCAGCATTTT
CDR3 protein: CASSLEFVRASTVLQPQHF

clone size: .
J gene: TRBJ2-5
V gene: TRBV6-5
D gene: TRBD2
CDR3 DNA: TGTGCCAGCAGTTACTCGACCGGGGGGAAAGAGACCCAGTACTTC
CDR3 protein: CASSYSTGGKETQYF

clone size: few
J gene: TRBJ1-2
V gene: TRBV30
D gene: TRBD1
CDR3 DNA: TGTGCCTGGTCCCGGGACAGCGAGGCCCGTTTC
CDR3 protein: CAWSRDSEARF

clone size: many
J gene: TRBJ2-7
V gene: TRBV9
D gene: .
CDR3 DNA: TGTGCCAGCAGCAAGGGAGGGGGCGCCGCCTACGAGCAGTACTTC
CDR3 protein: CASSKGGGAAYEQYF

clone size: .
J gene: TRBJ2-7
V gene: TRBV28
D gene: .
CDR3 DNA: TGTGCCAGCAGTTCATTCACGTCGTCGGACTGGATCTACGAGCAGTACTTC
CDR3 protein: CASSSFTSSDWIYEQYF

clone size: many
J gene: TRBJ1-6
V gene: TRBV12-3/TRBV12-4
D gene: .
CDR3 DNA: TGTGCCAGCAGGACCCGGGGGATAGGGTCACCCCTCCACTTT
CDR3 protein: CASRTRGIGSPLHF

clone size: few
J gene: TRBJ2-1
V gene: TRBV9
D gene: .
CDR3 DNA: TGTGCCAGCAGCAGTCAGGTTGACAATGAGCAGTTCTTC
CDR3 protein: CASSSQVDNEQFF

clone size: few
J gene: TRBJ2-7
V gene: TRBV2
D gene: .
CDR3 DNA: TGTGCCAGCAGTGAGGTTGGACGGCCGGACTACGAGCAGTACTTC
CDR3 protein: CASSEVGRPDYEQYF